This entry is about one T cell receptor beta chain. The data were obtained in a study of blood T cell repertoires in COVID-19. Across the study: Sites in the United States, Italy and Spain provided acute and convalescent COVID-19 samples. PBMCs, B-cell-depleted T cells, or T cells provided the cDNA or gDNA that made up the material.

Authors' methods: Amplification of reference gene primers was used by the study to estimate nucleated cell counts. Only in-frame clones appear in the TCRdb table, and some are missing; sequencing was by immunoSEQ multiplex PCR. The D gene and trimming were derived from the DNA, and the V and J assignments and clone size from that table. This table holds some 96,000 clones, almost 90% found once. Trimming removed 4 bases from V and 0 bases from J, with 17 bases in between. CDR1 and CDR2 (germline): SGHRS, YFSETQ. This CDR3 comprises 17 residues. The sample comprised peripheral blood. J is TRBJ1-5 and V is TRBV5-1; TRBD1 is a possible D gene (5 bases). This TCR was recovered from a human donor in a cohort sampled during active COVID-19. The DNA of the CDR3 is TGCGCCAGCAGCCTGGGGCCCTCGGGGGATAGCAATCAGCCCCAGCATTTT. It yields the protein CASSLGPSGDSNQPQHF.